One sample yielded the 3 T cell receptor beta chains listed below, sequenced in a study of blood T cell repertoires in COVID-19. Here immunoSEQ multiplex PCR was the method, and the copy in TCRdb shows in-frame clones only, minus some. The sample holds almost 200,000 clones; around 79% are singletons and the top ten take approximately 6%. Sequencing used peripheral blood. Receptor source: a woman aged 40 to 50 with COVID-19, enrolled during active disease.

This chain uses TRBV29-1 with TRBJ2-1; D is uncertain. The CDR3 sequence is 13 residues long. V lost 3 bases and J lost 3, with 9 bases in between. Per the germline V gene, CDR1 is SQVTM and CDR2 is ANQGSEA. As DNA, the CDR3 is TGCAGCGTTGAGCGGCAGCTCTACAATGAGCAGTTCTTC. Translating it yields CSVERQLYNEQFF.

The rearrangement joins TRBV19 to TRBJ2-1; 7 bases agree with TRBD1. With V trimmed by 7 bases and J by 4 bases, 7 bases remained unmatched. Germline CDR1 and CDR2: LNHDA and SQIVND (reference sequence). CDR3 length: 14 residues. The CDR3 spells CASNRGQLYNEQFF. DNA for the CDR3: TGTGCCAGTAACAGGGGACAGCTATACAATGAGCAGTTCTTC.

The V call is TRBV11-2, the J call TRBJ2-2; a possible D gene is TRBD1 (6 bases). Germline V CDR1 and CDR2: SGHAT, FQNNGV. This CDR3 spans 15 amino acids. Deletions cut 5 bases from V and 6 bases from J, with 16 bases between. CDR3 in amino acids: CASSRLNPGAGELFF. DNA for the CDR3: TGTGCCAGCAGCCGCCTTAACCCAGGGGCCGGGGAGCTGTTTTTT.